This note documents a single T cell receptor (beta chain) sequence. The repertoire was sequenced with immunoSEQ multiplex PCR; TCRdb's copy has only in-frame clones and lacks some. Of about 130,000 clones in the sample, about 87% were seen once. This record comes from a study of T cell responses to AZD1222 COVID-19 vaccine. The CDR3 covers 15 residues. Germline V lookup: CDR1 SEHNR, CDR2 FQNEAQ (reference sequence). V gave up 5 bases and J gave up 0 bases, with 10 bases separating them. The sample here was peripheral blood, taken on day 0 of AZD1222 vaccination. The chain combines TRBV7-9 with TRBJ2-2, with D perhaps matching TRBD1 or TRBD2 (5 bases each). This clonotype originated in an adult in good health. CDR3 region: CASSIGTPNTGELFF. CDR3 bases: TGTGCCAGCAGCATAGGGACGCCGAACACCGGGGAGCTGTTTTTT.